These 7 T cell receptor beta chains originate from one sample sequenced in a study of T cells after posttransplantation cyclophosphamide. Repertoires were generated with immunoSEQ multiplex PCR, while TCRdb's copy carries only in-frame clones and drops some. The table lists some 50,000 clones, with no singletons. Sample: PBMCs. All receptors come from a man aged 35 to 55 in good health, CMV-negative, and a related stem cell transplant donor.

This clone came up many times. The chain has TRBV19 and TRBJ1-2, with D perhaps matching TRBD1 (6 bases). The germline V gene encodes CDR1 LNHDA and CDR2 SQIVND (reference sequence). The germline V and J ends were trimmed by 5 bases and 4 bases, with 11 bases remaining between them. The CDR3 spans 13 residues. The DNA of the CDR3 is TGTGCCAGTAGTGTACAGGGCCTCTATGGCTACACCTTC. Translating it yields CASSVQGLYGYTF.

The sample holds a few counts of this clone. The V call is TRBV23-1, the J call TRBJ1-5, with a tentative D call TRBD1 (6 bases). TRBV23-1 qualifies as an ORF whose function is uncertain. Trimming shortened V by 0 bases and J by 5 bases, and 26 bases separated the two germline ends. The CDR3 covers 20 residues. The chain's CDR3 is CASSQSWQGKDPPGHQPQHF. The CDR3 DNA reads TGCGCCAGCAGTCAATCGTGGCAGGGGAAAGATCCCCCAGGGCATCAGCCCCAGCATTTT.

This clone was observed at least ten times. The chain employs TRBV28 and TRBJ2-3; 8 positions match TRBD1. Germline V gives CDR1 MDHEN, CDR2 SYDVKM. Trimming cost V 3 bases and J 3 bases; bases outside gene matches: 5. This CDR3 comprises 15 residues. The CDR3 loop is CASSFLQGETDTQYF. The CDR3 DNA follows: TGTGCCAGCAGTTTCCTACAGGGGGAGACAGATACGCAGTATTTT.

This clone occurred many times. CDR3 nucleotides: TGTGCCAGCAGCCCATTGGGGCTGGTAACTGAAGCTTTCTTT. Amino acids: CASSPLGLVTEAFF. V usage is TRBV7-9 and J usage is TRBJ1-1; a weak D match, TRBD1 (5 bases). Germline assignment: CDR1 SEHNR and CDR2 FQNEAQ (reference sequence). The CDR3 sequence is 14 residues long. The germline V and J ends were trimmed by 5 bases and 5 bases, with 15 bases remaining between them.

Many counts were recorded for this clone. The chain couples TRBV11-2 to TRBJ2-3; 8 bases match TRBD2. The CDR3 covers 18 residues. V lost 1 base to trimming and J lost 0 bases; unmatched junction nucleotides: 9. Germline loops: CDR1 SGHAT, CDR2 FQNNGV. The CDR3 protein is CASSLGVWASGSTDTQYF. In nucleotides, the CDR3 is TGTGCCAGCAGCTTAGGAGTTTGGGCTAGCGGGAGCACAGATACGCAGTATTTT.

Many counts were recorded for this clone. The chain is built from TRBV7-9 and TRBJ2-7, with 11 bases lining up with TRBD1. This CDR3 has 15 residues. J lost 1 base, V lost 5 bases, and 4 bases had no gene match. Germline lookup yields CDR1 SEHNR and CDR2 FQNEAQ (reference sequence). The CDR3 DNA sequence: TGTGCCAGCAGCCCCGGGACAGGGGGATCCTACGAGCAGTACTTC. This gives the protein CASSPGTGGSYEQYF.

This clone was picked up many times. J is TRBJ1-5 and V is TRBV2, with D perhaps matching TRBD1 (6 bases). The CDR3 is made up of 13 amino acids. Germline-derived CDR1 and CDR2 are SNHLY and FYNNEI. V shed 3 bases and J shed 6 bases, with 9 bases lying between them. The CDR3 reads CASSEQGTQPQHF. Here the CDR3 DNA reads TGTGCCAGCAGTGAGCAGGGGACTCAGCCCCAGCATTTT.